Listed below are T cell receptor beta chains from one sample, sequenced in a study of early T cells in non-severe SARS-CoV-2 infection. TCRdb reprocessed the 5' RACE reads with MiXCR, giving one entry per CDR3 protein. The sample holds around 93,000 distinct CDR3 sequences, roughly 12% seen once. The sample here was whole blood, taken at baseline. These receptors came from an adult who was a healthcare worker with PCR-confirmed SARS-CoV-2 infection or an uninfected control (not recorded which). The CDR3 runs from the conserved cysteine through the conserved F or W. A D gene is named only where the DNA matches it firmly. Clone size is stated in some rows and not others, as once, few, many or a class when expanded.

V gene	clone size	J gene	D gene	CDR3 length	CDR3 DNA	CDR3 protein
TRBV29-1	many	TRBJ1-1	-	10	TGCAGCGCCCTGAGTGGTCAAGCTTTCTTT	CSALSGQAFF
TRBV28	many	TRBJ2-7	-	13	TGTGCCAGCAGTTTAGACCCGTATGACGAGCAGTACTTC	CASSLDPYDEQYF
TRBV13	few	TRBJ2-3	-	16	TGTGCCAGCCAACCTGGCCCGGGACGCCTCACAGATACGCAGTATTTT	CASQPGPGRLTDTQYF
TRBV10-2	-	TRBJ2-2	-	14	TGCGCCAGCAGTGAGCCCCCGGGGAGCGGGGAGCTGTTTTTT	CASSEPPGSGELFF
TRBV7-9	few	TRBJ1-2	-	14	TGTGCCAGCAGCTCCTCTCACCCCGGCTATGGCTACACCTTC	CASSSSHPGYGYTF
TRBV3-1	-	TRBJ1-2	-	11	TGTGCCAGCAGCCACGAGTGGGGCTACACCTTC	CASSHEWGYTF
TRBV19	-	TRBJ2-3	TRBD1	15	TGTGCCAGTAGTACCCGACAGGGGGCTAAAGATACGCAGTATTTT	CASSTRQGAKDTQYF
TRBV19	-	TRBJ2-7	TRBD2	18	TGTGCCAGTAGTATAGTACCCAGGCTAGCGGGAGTACCCTACGAGCAGTACTTC	CASSIVPRLAGVPYEQYF
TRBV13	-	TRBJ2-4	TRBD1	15	TGTGCCAGCAGCCGGACAGGGGGCGGAGGAAACATTCAGTACTTC	CASSRTGGGGNIQYF
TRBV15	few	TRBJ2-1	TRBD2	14	TGTGCCACCAGCGCAGCGGGAGCATACAATGAGCAGTTCTTC	CATSAAGAYNEQFF
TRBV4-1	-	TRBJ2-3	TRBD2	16	TGCGCCAGCAGCCAAGATACGGGGGGGCGTACAGATACGCAGTATTTT	CASSQDTGGRTDTQYF
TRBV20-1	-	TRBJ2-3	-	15	TGCAGTGCTAGACGACCGGGACTTAACACAGATACGCAGTATTTT	CSARRPGLNTDTQYF
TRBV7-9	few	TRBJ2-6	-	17	TGTGCCTGCCCCCCAGGGCCGGTCACTTCTGGGGCCAACGTCCTGACTTTC	CACPPGPVTSGANVLTF
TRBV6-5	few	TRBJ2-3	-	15	TGTGCCAGCAGCTACGATAGAGCCCGGACAGATACGCAGTATTTT	CASSYDRARTDTQYF
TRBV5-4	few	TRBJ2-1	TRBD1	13	TGTGCCAGCAGCGGGGACAGTTACAATGAGCAGTTCTTC	CASSGDSYNEQFF
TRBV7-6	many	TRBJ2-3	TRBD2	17	TGTGCCAGCAGCTTAGTCCCCAGCGGGGGGCTCACAGATACGCAGTATTTT	CASSLVPSGGLTDTQYF
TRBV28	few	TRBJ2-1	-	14	TGTGCCAGCAGTCTCGGGGGGCGATACAATGAGCAGTTCTTC	CASSLGGRYNEQFF
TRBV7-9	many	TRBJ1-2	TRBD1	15	TGTGCCAGCAGCTTAGGGGACAGACCTAACTATGGCTACACCTTC	CASSLGDRPNYGYTF
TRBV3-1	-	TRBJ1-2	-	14	TGTGCCAGCAGCCAAGTTAGCTATAGAGGGAATGTCACCTTC	CASSQVSYRGNVTF
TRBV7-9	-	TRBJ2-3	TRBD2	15	TGTGCCAGCAGCTCCACGAGCGGGGGACCAGATACGCAGTATTTT	CASSSTSGGPDTQYF
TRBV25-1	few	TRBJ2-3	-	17	TGTGCCAGCAGTGACCCCTCAGAGTTAAACCCCACAGATACGCAGTATTTT	CASSDPSELNPTDTQYF
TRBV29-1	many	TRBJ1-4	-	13	TGCAGCGCCCTACCAGCAACTAATGAAAAACTGTTTTTT	CSALPATNEKLFF
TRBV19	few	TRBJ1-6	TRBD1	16	TGTGCCAGTAGGCCTCCGCCTCCAGGGGGTATTTCACCCCTCCACTTT	CASRPPPPGGISPLHF
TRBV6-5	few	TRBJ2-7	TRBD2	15	TGTGCCAGCTACTCAGCCGGGACTAGCTTCTACGAGCAGTACTTC	CASYSAGTSFYEQYF
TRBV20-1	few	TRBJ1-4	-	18	TGCAGTGCTAGAGATCTCGGTTACGGGACCGCAACTAATGAAAAACTGTTTTTT	CSARDLGYGTATNEKLFF
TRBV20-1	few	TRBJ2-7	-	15	TGCAGTGCTAGACTCGACGGGAGTAAACGCTACGAGCAGTACTTC	CSARLDGSKRYEQYF
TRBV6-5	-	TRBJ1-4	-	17	TGTGCCAGCAGTTATCTCATGTTGGGGGCGCCTAATGAAAAACTGTTTTTT	CASSYLMLGAPNEKLFF
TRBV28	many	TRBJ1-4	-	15	TGTGCCAGCAGTCAAACCGGGACCTATTATGAAAAACTGTTTTTT	CASSQTGTYYEKLFF
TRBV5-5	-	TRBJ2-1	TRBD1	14	TGTGCCAGCAGCCCGGGACAGGGGTACAATGAGCAGTTCTTC	CASSPGQGYNEQFF
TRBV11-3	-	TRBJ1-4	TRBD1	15	TGTGCCAGCAGGCATACAGGGGCAACTAATGAAAAACTGTTTTTT	CASRHTGATNEKLFF
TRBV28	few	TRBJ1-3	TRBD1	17	TGTGCCAGCAGTTTATCATCAGGGGGGGATTCTGGAAACACCATATATTTT	CASSLSSGGDSGNTIYF
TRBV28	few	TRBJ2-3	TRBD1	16	TGTGCCAGCTCATCAGCAGGGGGAATCGGGACAGATACGCAGTATTTT	CASSSAGGIGTDTQYF
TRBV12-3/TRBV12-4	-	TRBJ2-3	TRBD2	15	TGTGCCAGCAGATCTCCCGGGACTACCAAAGATACGCAGTATTTT	CASRSPGTTKDTQYF
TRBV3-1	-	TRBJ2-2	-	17	TGTGCCAGCAGCTCCCACCTGGCGGGGAGGAACACCGGGGAGCTGTTTTTT	CASSSHLAGRNTGELFF
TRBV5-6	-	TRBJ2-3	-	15	TGTGCCAGCAGTTCTCGACTGATTAGTACAGATACGCAGTATTTT	CASSSRLISTDTQYF
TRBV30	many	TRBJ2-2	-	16	TGTGCCTGGAGGGTTTCAGGGGCGCTGAACACCGGGGAGCTGTTTTTT	CAWRVSGALNTGELFF
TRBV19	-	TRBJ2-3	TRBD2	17	TGTGCCAGTAGCCCCCCGCGGAAGCGGGACCTCACAGATACGCAGTATTTT	CASSPPRKRDLTDTQYF
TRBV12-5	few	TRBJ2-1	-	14	TGTGCTAGTGGCACCAGGGACGGTAGCGATGAGCAGTTCTTC	CASGTRDGSDEQFF
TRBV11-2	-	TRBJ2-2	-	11	TGTGCCAGCAGCTTCGGGGGCGAGCTGTTTTTT	CASSFGGELFF
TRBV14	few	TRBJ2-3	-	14	TGTGCCAGCAGCCAAGTCGGGAGCGCAGATACGCAGTATTTT	CASSQVGSADTQYF
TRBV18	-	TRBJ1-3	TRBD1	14	TGTGCCAGCTCACCATACGGACAGGGGGACACCATATATTTT	CASSPYGQGDTIYF
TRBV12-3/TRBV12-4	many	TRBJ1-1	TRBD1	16	TGTGCCAGCAGTCCCCGGGACAGGGGAGTTGGGACTGAAGCTTTCTTT	CASSPRDRGVGTEAFF
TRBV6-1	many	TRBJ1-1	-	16	TGTGCCAGCAGTGAAGAACGGGCAGGGGAGAACACTGAAGCTTTCTTT	CASSEERAGENTEAFF
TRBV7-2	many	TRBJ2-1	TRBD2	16	TGTGCCAGCAGCTTAGTACGGCTAGCGGTCTACAATGAGCAGTTCTTC	CASSLVRLAVYNEQFF
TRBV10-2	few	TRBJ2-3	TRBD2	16	TGCGCCAGCAGTTCACTAGCGGGGTCGAGCACAGATACGCAGTATTTT	CASSSLAGSSTDTQYF
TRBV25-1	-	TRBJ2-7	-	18	TGTGCCAGCAGTGACGCCCCACCGGTCCATAGCGGATACTACGAGCAGTACTTC	CASSDAPPVHSGYYEQYF
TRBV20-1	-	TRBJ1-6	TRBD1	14	TGCAGTGTCGGACAGGGCTTCGATAATTCACCCCTCCACTTT	CSVGQGFDNSPLHF
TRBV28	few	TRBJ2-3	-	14	TGTGCCAGCAAGGGGGGCGGGGGCACAGATACGCAGTATTTT	CASKGGGGTDTQYF
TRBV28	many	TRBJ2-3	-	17	TGTGCCAGCACCCCAGGAAATAGGATATTTAGCACAGATACGCAGTATTTT	CASTPGNRIFSTDTQYF
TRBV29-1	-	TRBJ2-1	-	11	TGCAGCTTACAGGATTACAATGAGCAGTTCTTC	CSLQDYNEQFF
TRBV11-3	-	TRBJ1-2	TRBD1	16	TGTGCCAGCAGCTTGGGAGGAGGACAGGGGATCGGTGGCTACACCTTC	CASSLGGGQGIGGYTF